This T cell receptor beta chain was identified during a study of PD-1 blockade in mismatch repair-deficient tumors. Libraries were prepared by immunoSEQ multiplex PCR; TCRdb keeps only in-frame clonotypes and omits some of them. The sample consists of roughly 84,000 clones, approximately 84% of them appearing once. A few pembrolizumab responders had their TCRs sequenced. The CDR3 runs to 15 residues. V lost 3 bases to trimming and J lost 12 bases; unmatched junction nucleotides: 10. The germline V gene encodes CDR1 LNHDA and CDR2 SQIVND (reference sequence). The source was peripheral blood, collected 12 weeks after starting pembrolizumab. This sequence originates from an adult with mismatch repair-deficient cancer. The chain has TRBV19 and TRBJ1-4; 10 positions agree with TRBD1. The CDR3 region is CASSMGRTGGAELFF. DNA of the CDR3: TGTGCCAGTAGTATGGGTCGGACAGGGGGGGCGGAACTGTTTTTT.